This T cell receptor (beta chain) stems from a study of T cells in Graves' hyperthyroidism and ophthalmopathy. General study points: The authors' 13 V-J model separated ophthalmopathy from stable hyperthyroidism. Most expanded thyroid clonotypes above 0.001 recurred in blood.

RNA transcripts served as the template for amplifying TCR beta CDR3 regions. A first-round RT-PCR of the TCR CDR3 used the HTBI primer set. TCRdb analysed the multiplex PCR reads with MiXCR anew, one entry per CDR3 protein. The sample yields 500,000 to 650,000 distinct CDR3 sequences, roughly 21% seen once. With regard to this clonotype: Its cognate antigen is unknown.

Source material for PBMCs was about 10 ml fresh peripheral blood. V dropped 1 base and J dropped 2 bases, with 12 bases sitting between them. CDR3 length: 15 amino acids. CDR1 is DFQATT and CDR2 is SNEGSKA in the germline V gene (reference sequence). This clonotype was sampled from a man between 40 and 49 years old with Graves' ophthalmopathy. The chain employs TRBV20-1 and TRBJ1-5; a possible D gene is TRBD1 (5 bases). The material sequenced was blood. In DNA form, the CDR3 reads TGCAGTGCTAGAGGGGGGAGGGGCGGCAATCAGCCCCAGCATTTT. It is translated as CSARGGRGGNQPQHF.